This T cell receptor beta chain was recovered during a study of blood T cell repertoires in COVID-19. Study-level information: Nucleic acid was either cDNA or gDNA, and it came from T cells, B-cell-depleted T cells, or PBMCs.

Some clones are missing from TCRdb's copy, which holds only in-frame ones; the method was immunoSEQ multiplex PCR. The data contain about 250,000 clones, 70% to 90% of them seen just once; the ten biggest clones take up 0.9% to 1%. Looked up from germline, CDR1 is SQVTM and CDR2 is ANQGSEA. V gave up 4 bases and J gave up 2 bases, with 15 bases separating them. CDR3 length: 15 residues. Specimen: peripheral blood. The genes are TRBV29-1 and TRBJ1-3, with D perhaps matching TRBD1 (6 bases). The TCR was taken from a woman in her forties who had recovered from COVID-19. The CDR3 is CSVAQQGAPGNTIYF. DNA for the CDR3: TGCAGCGTTGCCCAACAGGGCGCCCCTGGAAACACCATATATTTT. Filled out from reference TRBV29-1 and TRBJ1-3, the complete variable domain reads SAVISQKPSRDICQRGTSLTIQCQVDSQVTMMFWYRQQPGQSLTLIATANQGSEATYESGFVIDKFPISRPNLTFSTLTVSNMSPEDSSIYLCSVAQQGAPGNTIYFGEGSWLTVV.